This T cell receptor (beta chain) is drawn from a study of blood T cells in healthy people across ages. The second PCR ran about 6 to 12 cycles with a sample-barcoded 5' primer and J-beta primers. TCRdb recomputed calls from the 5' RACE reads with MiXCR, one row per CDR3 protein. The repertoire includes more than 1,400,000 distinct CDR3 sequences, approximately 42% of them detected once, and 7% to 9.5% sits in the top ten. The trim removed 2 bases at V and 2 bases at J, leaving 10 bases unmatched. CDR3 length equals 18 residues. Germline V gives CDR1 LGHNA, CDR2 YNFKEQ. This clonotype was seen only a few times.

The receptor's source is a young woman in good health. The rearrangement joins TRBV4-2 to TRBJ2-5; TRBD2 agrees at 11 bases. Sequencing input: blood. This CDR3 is CASSQSHGTSGRQETQYF. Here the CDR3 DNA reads TGTGCCAGCAGCCAAAGTCACGGGACTAGCGGACGACAAGAGACCCAGTACTTC.